This entry lists 18 T cell receptor beta chains sequenced from one sample in a study of shared clonotypes between healthy human individuals. Clones were sequenced by immunoSEQ multiplex PCR, and TCRdb holds only the in-frame ones, with some missing. This sample has over a million clones, with more than 60% found just once. Sequencing used memory CD4+ T cells sorted from blood. Subset described: CD45RA-negative fraction. The receptors shown here come from a man aged 18 to 35 in good health.

The gene calls are TRBV14 and TRBJ2-5; D uncertain. V lost 4 bases, J lost 1 base, and 10 bases lay in between. The germline CDR1 and CDR2 sequences are SGHDN and FVKESK. This CDR3 contains 14 residues. The CDR3 DNA reads as TGTGCCAGCAGCCGGCGGACCACCCAAGAGACCCAGTACTTC. Residues: CASSRRTTQETQYF.

This clone was counted a few times. J is TRBJ1-5 and V is TRBV2; no definite D call. Deletions cut 4 bases from V and 7 bases from J, with 11 bases between. Germline CDR1 and CDR2: SNHLY and FYNNEI. The CDR3 is made up of 13 amino acids. CDR3 coding DNA: TGTGCCAGCAGTGTTGGGTTGGAGCAGCCCCAGCATTTT. Protein sequence: CASSVGLEQPQHF. The full variable domain, its missing parts supplied by reference TRBV2 and TRBJ1-5, is EPEVTQTPSHQVTQMGQEVILRCVPISNHLYFYWYRQILGQKVEFLVSFYNNEISEKSEIFDDQFSVERPDGSNFTLKIRSTKLEDSAMYFCASSVGLEQPQHFGDGTRLSIL.

The V and J genes are TRBV15 and TRBJ2-2; 8 bases align to TRBD1. Trimming cost V 9 bases and J 7 bases; bases outside gene matches: 13. CDR3 length: 15 amino acids. Germline-derived CDR1 and CDR2 are LNHNV and YYDKDF (reference sequence). CDR3 bases: TGTGCCACTACCCGGTCCAGGGGGCTATTCGGGGAGCTGTTTTTT. Translated, it gives CATTRSRGLFGELFF.

The rearrangement links TRBV18 to TRBJ2-3; tentative D call: TRBD2 (5 bases). The CDR3 has 20 amino acids. The V gene's germline CDR1 is KGHSH and CDR2 LQKENI. The V end was cut by 7 bases, the J end by 3 bases, with 32 bases between. CDR3 region: CASWSGGLGGPTRDTDTQYF. In DNA, the CDR3 is TGTGCCAGCTGGAGCGGAGGTCTTGGCGGACCAACGAGGGATACAGATACGCAGTATTTT.

This chain joins TRBV9 and TRBJ2-1; the D is unclear. From germline, CDR1 is SGDLS and CDR2 YYNGEE. The CDR3 spans 15 residues. V lost 0 bases, J lost 5 bases, and 12 bases lay in between. The CDR3 here is CASSVGDRTDNEQFF. The CDR3 coding sequence is TGTGCCAGCAGCGTAGGTGATAGAACCGACAATGAGCAGTTCTTC.

This clone came up a few times. This chain connects TRBV7-9 to TRBJ1-2, with D unresolved. The CDR3 has 14 residues. The V gene's germline CDR1 is SEHNR and CDR2 FQNEAQ (reference sequence). The V end was cut by 5 bases, the J end by 6 bases, with 16 bases between. The CDR3 DNA reads as TGTGCCAGCAGCGGCGGGGTTCCTGGGAATGGCTACACCTTC. Its protein product is CASSGGVPGNGYTF.

J is TRBJ2-6 and V is TRBV11-1; D is perhaps TRBD2 (6 bases). Germline CDR1 reads SGHAT; CDR2 reads FQDESV (reference sequence). V lost 5 bases and J 7 bases, leaving 18 bases between the germline ends. The CDR3 runs 16 residues. The CDR3 here is CASSPGTETAANVLTF. The CDR3 nucleotides read TGTGCCAGCAGCCCCGGGACTGAAACGGCCGCCAACGTCCTGACTTTC. The complete variable domain, with remaining parts taken from reference TRBV11-1 and TRBJ2-6, reads EAEVAQSPRYKITEKSQAVAFWCDPISGHATLYWYRQILGQGPELLVQFQDESVVDDSQLPKDRFSAERLKGVDSTLKIQPAELGDSAMYLCASSPGTETAANVLTFGAGSRLTVL.

The chain recombines TRBV7-2 with TRBJ2-3; D is perhaps TRBD2 (6 bases). There are 16 residues in the CDR3. Trimming left V 5 bases short and J 1 base short, with 16 bases between. CDR1 and CDR2 (germline): SGHTA, FQGNSA. CDR3 in DNA: TGTGCCAGCAGCCAGGGTGGAGGGCGGGGCACAGATACGCAGTATTTT. It codes for CASSQGGGRGTDTQYF.

With regard to this clone: The same CDR3 can be traced to other DNA sequences in this sample. This chain links TRBV10-3 with TRBJ2-7; D tentatively fits TRBD1 or TRBD2 (5 bases each). This CDR3 comprises 14 residues. Per the germline V gene, CDR1 is ENHRY and CDR2 is SYGVKD. Trimming left V 0 bases short and J 3 bases short, with 9 bases between. In DNA form, the CDR3 reads TGTGCCATCAGTGAGTCGACTGGGGGCTACGAGCAGTACTTC. Residues: CAISESTGGYEQYF.

The chain couples TRBV7-8 to TRBJ1-1; 7 nucleotides line up with TRBD1. The germline V gene encodes CDR1 SGHVS and CDR2 FQNEAQ. Germline trimming cut 4 bases from V and 1 base from J; bases unmatched to any gene: 6. This CDR3 has 15 residues. This chain's CDR3 is CASSSVTGENTEAFF. CDR3 coding DNA: TGTGCCAGCAGCTCCGTAACAGGGGAGAACACTGAAGCTTTCTTT.

This clone was observed a handful of times. Within the sample, other DNA sequences also encode this same CDR3. This sequence joins TRBV10-1 and TRBJ1-3; the D gene is possibly TRBD1 (5 bases). Germline CDR1 reads WNHNN; CDR2 reads SYGVQD (reference sequence). The CDR3 length is 12 residues. V was shortened by 6 bases and J by 3 bases, with 6 bases between the two germline ends. This CDR3 is CASSDSGNTIYF. The CDR3 region has the DNA TGCGCCAGCAGCGACAGTGGAAACACCATATATTTT.

The V call is TRBV19, the J call TRBJ1-6; D gene uncertain. CDR1 is LNHDA, CDR2 SQIVND, per germline (reference sequence). This CDR3 has 15 residues. V lost 3 bases and J 0 bases, leaving 6 bases between the germline ends. The CDR3 coding sequence is TGTGCCAGTAGTATTTACAGCTCCTATAATTCACCCCTCCACTTT. It translates to CASSIYSSYNSPLHF.

This sequence joins TRBV15 and TRBJ1-3; D may be TRBD1 (6 bases). Germline CDR1 is LNHNV and CDR2 is YYDKDF (reference sequence). V was shortened by 0 bases and J by 3 bases, with 9 bases between the two germline ends. This CDR3 is built from 15 residues. CDR3 loop: CATSREQGSGNTIYF. The CDR3 DNA reads TGTGCCACCAGCAGAGAACAGGGAAGTGGAAACACCATATATTTT.

The chain has TRBV4-3 and TRBJ1-5; possible D gene TRBD1, 5 bases. Germline V gene data show CDR1 as LGHNA and CDR2 as YSLEER. There are 14 residues in the CDR3. V gave up 0 bases and J gave up 7 bases, with 10 bases separating them. The CDR3 nucleotides read TGCGCCAGCAGCCAAGATCCGGGGCGGCAGCCCCAGCATTTT. Translation gives CASSQDPGRQPQHF.

This chain joins TRBV10-3 and TRBJ1-5; TRBD1 matches 8 bases. The CDR3 spans 17 residues. Trimming at V came to 0 bases and at J to 3 bases, leaving 7 bases not matched to a gene. Germline loops: CDR1 ENHRY, CDR2 SYGVKD. CDR3 coding DNA: TGTGCCATCAGTGAGTCGAAGACAGGGGAGAACAATCAGCCCCAGCATTTT. This sequence encodes CAISESKTGENNQPQHF.

This chain uses TRBV18 with TRBJ1-1; D is possibly TRBD1 (6 bases). Germline V lookup: CDR1 KGHSH, CDR2 LQKENI. The germline V and J ends were trimmed by 5 bases and 2 bases, with 18 bases remaining between them. This CDR3 has 16 residues. CDR3 protein: CASSSQGGSANTEAFF. CDR3 nucleotides: TGTGCCAGCTCATCTCAAGGGGGATCCGCAAACACTGAAGCTTTCTTT. Supplemented by reference TRBV18 and TRBJ1-1, the full variable domain reads NAGVMQNPRHLVRRRGQEARLRCSPMKGHSHVYWYRQLPEEGLKFMVYLQKENIIDESGMPKERFSAEFPKEGPSILRIQQVVRGDSAAYFCASSSQGGSANTEAFFGQGTRLTVV.

This clone was observed at least ten times. The genes are TRBV9 and TRBJ2-7; no clear D. Between the trimmed V and J ends, which lost 0 bases and 6 bases, there was a span of 13 bases. Germline V CDR1 and CDR2: SGDLS, YYNGEE. This CDR3 comprises 14 residues. The CDR3 loop is CASSVDPHGGEQYF. The CDR3 bases are TGTGCCAGCAGCGTAGACCCTCACGGTGGCGAGCAGTACTTC.

The chain joins TRBV6-6 to TRBJ2-2, with a tentative D call TRBD2 (6 bases). This CDR3 contains 15 residues. CDR1 is MNHNY and CDR2 is SVGAGI in the germline V gene (reference sequence). Trimming took 6 bases from V and 0 from J, leaving 11 bases between them. CDR3 DNA: TGTGCCAGCAGAGCCGGGGGTTCGAACACCGGGGAGCTGTTTTTT. As protein: CASRAGGSNTGELFF.